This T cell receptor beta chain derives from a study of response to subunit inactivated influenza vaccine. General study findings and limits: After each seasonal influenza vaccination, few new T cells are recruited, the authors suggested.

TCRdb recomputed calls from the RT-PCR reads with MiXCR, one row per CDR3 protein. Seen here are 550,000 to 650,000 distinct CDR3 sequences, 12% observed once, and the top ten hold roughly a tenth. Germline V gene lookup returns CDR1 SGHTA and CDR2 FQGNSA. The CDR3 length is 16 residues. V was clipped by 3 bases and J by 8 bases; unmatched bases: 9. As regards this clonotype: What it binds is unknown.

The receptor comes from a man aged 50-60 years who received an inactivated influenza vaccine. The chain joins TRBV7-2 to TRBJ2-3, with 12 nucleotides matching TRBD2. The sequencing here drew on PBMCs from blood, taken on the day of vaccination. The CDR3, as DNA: TGTGCCAGCAGCTTCCCACCCCTAGCGGGAGGGGGTACGCAGTATTTT. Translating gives CASSFPPLAGGGTQYF. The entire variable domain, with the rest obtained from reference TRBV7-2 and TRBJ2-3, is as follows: GAGVSQSPSNKVTEKGKDVELRCDPISGHTALYWYRQSLGQGLEFLIYFQGNSAPDKSGLPSDRFSAERTGGSVSTLTIQRTQQEDSAVYLCASSFPPLAGGGTQYFGPGTRLTVL.